This passage covers 14 T cell receptor beta chains from one sample sequenced in a study of regulatory T cells in long-lasting Graves disease. Time point in this sample: newly diagnosed GD, antithyroid drugs for less than 3 months. Isolated PBMC RNA provided the starting material for the TCR library. The authors built TCR beta libraries using iRepertoire HTBI primers and Arm-PCR of CDR3 regions. TCRdb reprocessed the multiplex PCR reads with MiXCR, giving one entry per CDR3 protein. The repertoire includes roughly 420,000 distinct CDR3 sequences, 15% of them detected once, and over 20% sits in the top ten. This material consisted of peripheral blood mononuclear cells (PBMCs), taken at new diagnosis, from a patient treated with antithyroid drugs. The receptors shown here come from a female donor with Graves disease.

This clonotype was counted ten times or more. The chain recombines TRBV7-3 with TRBJ2-1; 9 bases fit TRBD1. CDR3 length: 15 residues. The germline V gene encodes CDR1 SGHTA and CDR2 FQGTGA. V was pared by 5 bases and J by 7 bases, with 9 bases of the junction left unmatched. The CDR3 loop is CASSASGTGRNEQFF. The CDR3 nucleotides are TGTGCCAGCAGCGCCTCCGGGACAGGGCGGAATGAGCAGTTCTTC.

This clonotype was counted ten times or more. Here the CDR3 DNA reads TGCAGTGCAGGGACGAGTCGGCTGGGCGGCTCCTACAATGAGCAGTTCTTC. It specifies CSAGTSRLGGSYNEQFF. The chain links TRBV20-1 to TRBJ2-1; D may be TRBD1 or TRBD2 (5 bases each). Per germline, CDR1 DFQATT and CDR2 SNEGSKA (reference sequence). The ends were cut back, 6 bases at V and 0 bases at J, with 21 bases in the middle. The CDR3 has 17 residues.

This clonotype was detected only a few times. J is TRBJ2-2 and V is TRBV5-4; D gene unclear. Germline-derived CDR1 and CDR2 are SGHNT and YYREEE (reference sequence). The CDR3 spans 15 residues. V was pared by 4 bases and J by 5 bases, with 15 bases between. CDR3 sequence reads: CASSPGGQVTGELFF. Written as DNA, the CDR3 is TGTGCCAGCAGCCCCGGTGGGCAAGTGACCGGGGAGCTGTTTTTT. Using reference TRBV5-4 and TRBJ2-2 for the parts outside the CDR3, the full variable domain is ETGVTQSPTHLIKTRGQQVTLRCSSQSGHNTVSWYQQALGQGPQFIFQYYREEENGRGNFPPRFSGLQFPNYSSELNVNALELDDSALYLCASSPGGQVTGELFFGEGSRLTVL.

This clonotype has a handful of counts. The germline gene is not matched at one end of the junction; a read error may be the cause. J is TRBJ1-1 and V is TRBV4-2; D not certain. Germline V gene data show CDR1 as LGHNA and CDR2 as YNFKEQ. The CDR3 length is 14 residues. This CDR3 reads CTSSPDLMNTEAFF. The DNA of the CDR3 is TGTACCAGCAGCCCTGACTTAATGAACACTGAAGCTTTCTTT.

This clonotype occurred many times. The chain joins TRBV6-1 to TRBJ2-6, with D maybe TRBD1 (6 bases). Germline V lookup: CDR1 MNHNS, CDR2 SASEGT. The CDR3 loop spans 15 amino acids. Trimming left V 5 bases short and J 4 bases short, with 12 bases between. The CDR3 region is CASSPSGTGANVLTF. In DNA, the CDR3 is TGTGCCAGCAGTCCGTCCGGGACAGGGGCCAACGTCCTGACTTTC.

At least ten counts were recorded for this clonotype. The chain carries TRBV5-1 and TRBJ2-3; the D gene could be TRBD1 or TRBD2 (6 bases each). Germline CDR1 SGHRS, CDR2 YFSETQ. Between the trimmed V and J ends, which lost 4 bases and 6 bases, there was a span of 18 bases. The CDR3 covers 15 residues. CDR3 bases: TGCGCCAGCAGCGCGGGACACCAAAACGGGGATACGCAGTATTTT. It translates to CASSAGHQNGDTQYF.

Ten or more counts support this clonotype. This chain links TRBV12-3 or TRBV12-4 with TRBJ2-5; D not certain. The germline V and J ends were trimmed by 6 bases and 3 bases, with 14 bases remaining between them. CDR3 length: 14 amino acids. The CDR3 sequence is CASRSTSSKETQYF. The DNA for the CDR3 is TGTGCCAGCAGAAGCACTTCCTCCAAAGAGACCCAGTACTTC.

This clonotype came up many times. The rearrangement links TRBV6-1 to TRBJ2-7, with TRBD1 as a possible D gene (6 bases). Deletions cut 5 bases from V and 7 bases from J, with 18 bases between. From germline, CDR1 is MNHNS and CDR2 SASEGT. The CDR3 spans 14 residues. This CDR3 reads CASSKQGLDGEQYF. The CDR3 DNA sequence: TGTGCCAGCAGTAAACAGGGCTTGGATGGGGAGCAGTACTTC.

In regard to this clonotype: A much larger clone sits a single nucleotide away, making a read error possible. The chain employs TRBV27 and TRBJ1-2, with D perhaps TRBD1 (5 bases). Per germline, CDR1 MNHEY and CDR2 SMNVEV (reference sequence). The CDR3 is 14 amino acids. V lost 6 bases and J 0 bases, leaving 11 bases between the germline ends. The CDR3 nucleotides read TGTGCCAGCAGCGACGGGGCACCTAACTATGGCTACACCTTC. It translates to CASSDGAPNYGYTF.

In nucleotides, the CDR3 is TGTGCCAGCATGACTAGCGGAAACAACAATGAGCAGTTCTTC. Amino acid sequence: CASMTSGNNNEQFF. The J gene is TRBJ2-1, the V gene TRBV2; 9 bases line up with TRBD2. CDR1 is SNHLY and CDR2 is FYNNEI in the germline V gene. Trimming cost V 7 bases and J 5 bases; bases outside gene matches: 6. This CDR3 has 14 residues.

This clonotype has just a few counts. The V gene is TRBV2, the J gene TRBJ1-6, with D uncertain. The CDR3 has 17 amino acids. Between the trimmed V and J ends, which lost 1 base and 6 bases, there was a span of 16 bases. Germline loops: CDR1 SNHLY, CDR2 FYNNEI. The CDR3 sequence is CASSEVIRWQFNSPLHF. CDR3 in DNA: TGTGCCAGCAGTGAAGTGATACGTTGGCAGTTTAATTCACCCCTCCACTTT.

The rearrangement uses TRBV20-1 and TRBJ2-1; the match to TRBD2 covers 11 bases. The V and J ends lost 5 bases and 4 bases, in that order; junction bases with no gene match: 1. This CDR3 spans 13 amino acids. The germline V gene has CDR1 DFQATT and CDR2 SNEGSKA (reference sequence). CDR3 sequence reads: CSARTSGYNEQFF. In DNA form, the CDR3 reads TGCAGTGCTCGGACTAGCGGGTACAATGAGCAGTTCTTC.

The chain couples TRBV7-8 to TRBJ2-1; 9 nucleotides match TRBD2. The CDR3 spans 16 residues. Germline trimming cut 5 bases from V and 3 bases from J; bases unmatched to any gene: 8. Germline CDR1 and CDR2: SGHVS and FQNEAQ. The CDR3 bases are TGTGCCAGCAGCGTCATAGGACTAGCGAACTACAATGAGCAGTTCTTC. It specifies CASSVIGLANYNEQFF.

The sample holds a few counts of this clonotype. For the CDR3, the DNA is TGTGCCAGTAGTTGGGCACAGGGAAGGCCTTACACCGGGGAGCTGTTTTTT. Translated: CASSWAQGRPYTGELFF. This rearrangement joins TRBV19 to TRBJ2-2; perhaps TRBD1 as D (6 bases). This CDR3 spans 17 amino acids. V lost 5 bases and J lost 3, with 19 bases in between. Germline CDR1 LNHDA, CDR2 SQIVND (reference sequence). The full variable domain, completed using reference TRBV19 and TRBJ2-2, is DGGITQSPKYLFRKEGQNVTLSCEQNLNHDAMYWYRQDPGQGLRLIYYSQIVNDFQKGDIAEGYSVSREKKESFPLTVTSAQKNPTAFYLCASSWAQGRPYTGELFFGEGSRLTVL.